The sequence of this T cell receptor (beta chain) was determined in a study of spatial heterogeneity in lung cancer (dated by TCRdb to about 2019). As for the study more broadly: More beta-chain than alpha-chain transcripts were consistently detected, likely reflecting higher beta-chain transcript abundance. A strong correlation was found between TCR transcript counts in tumor regions and a T cell transcriptional module score from matched bulk RNA-seq. The study linked features of the TCR repertoire to counts of nonsynonymous mutations, which were determined by whole-exome sequencing of tumor tissue. In the raw uncorrected reads, each unique combination of TCR and UMI appeared more than ten times on average. Both alpha and beta chains were TCR-sequenced in samples taken at surgery, namely 220 tumor regions, approximately 63 matched nontumor lung samples and a few dozen PBMC samples. In non-small cell lung cancer, the study quantitatively compared TCR alpha and beta repertoires across several tumor regions, matched nontumor lung, and blood. Results and caveats for the whole study, not just this receptor: Counts of ubiquitous and regional expanded TCRs correlated with counts of ubiquitous and regional nonsynonymous mutations, respectively. TCR-seq was estimated to cover only 6% to 7% of tumor T cells for alpha chains and approximately 12% for beta chains. Additional single-cell paired TCR alpha and beta sequencing was considered necessary to confirm, at a functional level, the hypothesis that regional TCRs recognize regional mutations. A correlation was observed between the number of expanded intratumoral alpha and beta TCRs and the tumor nonsynonymous mutation count.

Explained via the paper, the time point label denotes: sample taken at primary tumor resection. The donors were 65 to 90 patients from the lung TRACERx cohort who had early-stage, untreated non-small cell lung cancer. Without any cell sorting, TCR sequencing was performed on whole RNA extracted either from tumor and nontumor lung tissue or from cryopreserved PBMC samples. Patients were selected for TCR sequencing only if sufficient RNA was available from at least two tumor regions. Tumor and adjacent nontumor lung specimens were reviewed by a lung pathologist before selection. Receptors were amplified or captured by 5' RACE. Sequenced using a NextSeq 500. In the TCR library protocol, a unique molecular identifier was attached to each TCR cDNA molecule so that PCR and sequencing errors could be corrected. Per the authors' processing: TCR identification, UMI-based error correction and CDR3 extraction were all carried out with Decombinator tools. TCRs above a frequency of 2 per 1,000, corresponding to the top 1% of the tumor frequency distribution, were defined as expanded. Expanded tumor TCRs were classed as regional if statistically deemed absent (corrected P<0.05) from at least one tumor region, otherwise ubiquitous. Each repertoire was subsampled 100 times to 5,000 TCRs, after which Renyi diversity was computed with the R vegan package. CDR3 similarity networks were constructed using string-kernel similarity of amino acid triplets, with links drawn between CDR3s whose pairwise similarity was above 0.82. TCRdb took the public reads, trimmed them with fastp at Q25, ran MiXCR for clone calling and kept in-frame beta chains. When rows share a CDR3 protein, they turn into one entry using the most common DNA and genes. TCRdb's processing, not the authors' own work, is the source of the V and J calls. The sample includes about 2,200 distinct CDR3 sequences, with 2.4% observed a single time. Under 9.5% of the sample belongs to the ten largest clones.

Relative to its sample, this clonotype is medium-sized (0.01 to 0.1%). No antigen is known for it. Per-base quality was not reported, and no clone a single base away is much larger than it. From the cysteine up to the phenylalanine, the CDR3 has a length of 14 residues. Only the CDR3 region is kept as DNA, spanning 42 bases read in frame from base 1. V is reduced by 3 bases and J by 2 bases, leaving a spacing of 11 bases between them. CDR1 and CDR2 are drawn from the germline V gene: MNHEY, SVGAGI. The clonotype was recovered from a male donor with early-stage non-small cell lung cancer. This material consisted of lung tumor tissue, taken at surgery. The chain was built from TRBV6-5 and TRBJ2-7, and TRBD2 may be the D gene, going by 6 matching bases. For the CDR3, the sequence is CASSYGGETYEQYF. The DNA reads as follows: TGTGCCAGCAGTTATGGCGGGGAGACCTACGAGCAGTACTTC.